This T cell receptor beta chain was sequenced for a study of T cells in Graves' hyperthyroidism and ophthalmopathy. Using RNA transcripts as the source, TCR beta CDR3 regions were amplified. Researchers ran a first-round RT-PCR on the TCR CDR3 using the HTBI primer set. TCRdb called the multiplex PCR reads again in MiXCR, with one record for every CDR3 protein. Of 600,000 to 900,000 distinct CDR3 sequences in the sample, about 16% were seen once. In this sample, this clonotype turned up many times. Its cognate antigen is unknown. Study outcomes and limitations: Ophthalmopathy, as predicted by the model, came a median 6.5 months after the prediction.

Patients aged 18 to 65 had newly diagnosed hyperthyroidism that had lasted under 2 months. The PBMCs were taken from more than 8 ml of fresh peripheral blood. V lost 6 bases to trimming and J lost 1 base, with 14 bases between them. The CDR3 totals 14 residues. CDR1 is DFQATT, CDR2 SNEGSKA, per germline (reference sequence). The TCR was taken from a man aged 18 to 29 with Graves' hyperthyroidism. The V call is TRBV20-1, the J call TRBJ2-3; no definite D call. Specimen: blood. CDR3 bases: TGCAGTGCCACCCGGCCCCCCGGCACAGATACGCAGTATTTT. Translation gives CSATRPPGTDTQYF.